The rows below give T cell receptor beta chains drawn from one sample of a study of OX40 agonist ivuxolimab in advanced cancers. Produced via immunoSEQ multiplex PCR; TCRdb's table is partial and in-frame only. The sample consists of about 56,000 clones, about 90% of them appearing once. The material was CD4+ or CD8+ T cells sorted from blood, obtained in a trial of the OX40 agonist ivuxolimab. All receptors come from an adult with an advanced solid tumor such as melanoma, head and neck, liver or kidney cancer. CDR3s include the opening cysteine and the closing phenylalanine or tryptophan. The order of the fields is J gene, clone size, D gene, V gene, CDR3 DNA, CDR3 protein. The D gene is left open where the match is weak. Expanded clones are given a class, and other clones once, few, many or no size at all.

J: TRBJ2-2; size: NA; D: NA; V: TRBV2; DNA: TGTGCCAGCAGTGATCAGAGCACCGGGGAGCTGTTTTTT; CDR3: CASSDQSTGELFF
J: TRBJ2-3; size: NA; D: NA; V: TRBV5-1; DNA: TGCGCCAGCAGCCCCCAAAGCGAGGGGTCTTTCACAGATACGCAGTATTTT; CDR3: CASSPQSEGSFTDTQYF
J: TRBJ2-6; size: NA; D: TRBD1; V: TRBV14; DNA: TGTGCCAGCAGCCAAGACCGGACAGGGGGCTCTGGGGCCAACGTCCTGACTTTC; CDR3: CASSQDRTGGSGANVLTF
J: TRBJ2-5; size: once; D: NA; V: TRBV11-2; DNA: TGTGCCAGCAGCTTAGGGGGTTGGGAGTACTTC; CDR3: CASSLGGWEYF
J: TRBJ1-1; size: NA; D: NA; V: TRBV7-6; DNA: TGTGCCAGCAGCTTAAAAGGACAGAACACTGAAGCTTTCTTT; CDR3: CASSLKGQNTEAFF
J: TRBJ2-7; size: NA; D: NA; V: TRBV28; DNA: TGTGCCAGCAGTTTAACAGTTACCTACGAGCAGTACTTC; CDR3: CASSLTVTYEQYF
J: TRBJ2-5; size: NA; D: TRBD2; V: TRBV2; DNA: TGTGCCAGCAGTGGGGCACTAGCGGGAGTTCAGGAGACCCAGTACTTC; CDR3: CASSGALAGVQETQYF
J: TRBJ2-7; size: NA; D: TRBD1; V: TRBV27; DNA: TGTGCCACTTCGGGACAGGACGACTACGAGCAGTACTTC; CDR3: CATSGQDDYEQYF
J: TRBJ2-3; size: once; D: TRBD2; V: TRBV6-6; DNA: TGTGCCAGCAGTTACAAGGGACTAGATCCAGATACGCAGTATTTT; CDR3: CASSYKGLDPDTQYF
J: TRBJ2-5; size: NA; D: TRBD2; V: TRBV7-9; DNA: TGTGCCAGCAGCCTTCCAGCGGGAGAAGAGACCCAGTACTTC; CDR3: CASSLPAGEETQYF
J: TRBJ2-7; size: few; D: NA; V: TRBV19; DNA: TGTTCGTGCGGGAATGGGTACGAGCAGTACTTC; CDR3: CSCGNGYEQYF
J: TRBJ2-2; size: NA; D: NA; V: TRBV15; DNA: TGTGCCACCAGCAGAGATGTTGGGCCGCGGGAGCTGTTTTTT; CDR3: CATSRDVGPRELFF
J: TRBJ2-1; size: NA; D: NA; V: TRBV7-3; DNA: TGTGCCAGCAGCTCCGCCCTGGGTGAGCAGTTCTTC; CDR3: CASSSALGEQFF
J: TRBJ1-3; size: NA; D: NA; V: TRBV4-3; DNA: TGCGCCAGCAGCCAAGAGAACCTCCTGATTGGAAACACCATATATTTT; CDR3: CASSQENLLIGNTIYF
J: TRBJ2-1; size: NA; D: NA; V: TRBV7-9; DNA: TGTGCCAGCAGCTTAAAATGGTCCCGACCACAAGACAATGAGCAGTTCTTC; CDR3: CASSLKWSRPQDNEQFF
J: TRBJ2-2; size: NA; D: TRBD1; V: TRBV13; DNA: TGTGCCAGCAGCTTAGTAGGACAGGGGGACACCGGGGAGCTGTTTTTT; CDR3: CASSLVGQGDTGELFF
J: TRBJ2-5; size: NA; D: TRBD1; V: TRBV9; DNA: TGTGCCAGCAGCGTCGGGACAGGGCAGGAGACCCAGTACTTC; CDR3: CASSVGTGQETQYF
J: TRBJ2-3; size: NA; D: TRBD2; V: TRBV6-1; DNA: TGTGCCAGCAGTAGACTAGCGGGAGAGATGGATACGCAGTATTTT; CDR3: CASSRLAGEMDTQYF
J: TRBJ2-1; size: few; D: TRBD2; V: TRBV7-9; DNA: TGTGCCAGCAGCCCCCGGGAGGATCCGGATGAGCAGTTCTTC; CDR3: CASSPREDPDEQFF
J: TRBJ2-7; size: NA; D: NA; V: TRBV7-2; DNA: TGTGCCAGCAGCCCTTGGGTGGGTGTAGAGCAGTACTTC; CDR3: CASSPWVGVEQYF
J: TRBJ2-7; size: NA; D: TRBD1; V: TRBV27; DNA: TGTGCCAGCAGTCTCCGGACAGGGCCCACGGAGCAGTACTTC; CDR3: CASSLRTGPTEQYF
J: TRBJ2-7; size: NA; D: NA; V: TRBV7-8; DNA: TGTGCCAGCAGCTTAGTTCGTCAGGGCTACGAGCAGTACTTC; CDR3: CASSLVRQGYEQYF
J: TRBJ1-5; size: few; D: TRBD1; V: TRBV28; DNA: TGTGCCAGCGGGACAGATAGCAATCAGCCCCAGCATTTT; CDR3: CASGTDSNQPQHF
J: TRBJ1-1; size: NA; D: TRBD1; V: TRBV27; DNA: TGTGCCAGCAGTTTCAGGGGGGGCGCTGAAGCTTTCTTT; CDR3: CASSFRGGAEAFF
J: TRBJ2-3; size: NA; D: NA; V: TRBV9; DNA: TGTGCCAGCAGCGTATCCCGGTCTAGCACAGATACGCAGTATTTT; CDR3: CASSVSRSSTDTQYF
J: TRBJ2-7; size: NA; D: NA; V: TRBV2; DNA: TGTGCCAGCAGTGACCTCGACTACGAGCAGTACTTC; CDR3: CASSDLDYEQYF
J: TRBJ2-7; size: NA; D: NA; V: TRBV27; DNA: TGTGCCAGCAGTTTCAGGGATGGGTCCTACGAGCAGTACTTC; CDR3: CASSFRDGSYEQYF
J: TRBJ1-1; size: NA; D: NA; V: TRBV19; DNA: TGTGCCAGTAGTTGGGAGAACACTGAAGCTTTCTTT; CDR3: CASSWENTEAFF
J: TRBJ1-1; size: few; D: TRBD1; V: TRBV19; DNA: TGTGCCAGTAGTATGACAGGGGGAGAGTCTGAAGCTTTCTTT; CDR3: CASSMTGGESEAFF
J: TRBJ2-1; size: NA; D: NA; V: TRBV30; DNA: TGTGCCTGGACCACCGGGCCCCTCGTCAATGAGCAGTTCTTC; CDR3: CAWTTGPLVNEQFF
J: TRBJ1-5; size: NA; D: NA; V: TRBV5-8; DNA: TGTGCCAGCACTTCCCCTGCGGATAGCAATCAGCCCCAGCATTTT; CDR3: CASTSPADSNQPQHF
J: TRBJ2-7; size: few; D: TRBD1; V: TRBV19; DNA: TGTGCCAGTGGACAGGGTGACGAGCAGTACTTC; CDR3: CASGQGDEQYF
J: TRBJ1-1; size: NA; D: TRBD1; V: TRBV25-1; DNA: TGTGCCAGCAGTAAGGACAGGGGGAACACTGAAGCTTTCTTT; CDR3: CASSKDRGNTEAFF
J: TRBJ1-2; size: once; D: NA; V: TRBV27; DNA: TGTGCCAGCAGTTCCTTGGACTTAAAATGGGGTGGCTACACCTTC; CDR3: CASSSLDLKWGGYTF
J: TRBJ2-2; size: NA; D: NA; V: TRBV4-1; DNA: TGCGCCAGCAGCCCGAGATCTCTACAGTCCACCGGGGAGCTGTTTTTT; CDR3: CASSPRSLQSTGELFF
J: TRBJ1-5; size: few; D: NA; V: TRBV28; DNA: TGTGCCAGCAGTTTCGGTCCGCGGCAGGTGCTCAATCAGCCCCAGCATTTT; CDR3: CASSFGPRQVLNQPQHF
J: TRBJ2-5; size: NA; D: TRBD2; V: TRBV7-2; DNA: TGTGCCAGCAGCTCCCCGGGGGGGAGCGTTCGAGATGAGACCCAGTACTTC; CDR3: CASSSPGGSVRDETQYF
J: TRBJ1-1; size: NA; D: NA; V: TRBV30; DNA: TGTGCCTGGAGTGTAGTGATGAACACTGAAGCTTTCTTT; CDR3: CAWSVVMNTEAFF
J: TRBJ2-1; size: NA; D: NA; V: TRBV7-9; DNA: TGTGCCAGCAGCCCCCAGTCCGATGATGAGCAGTTCTTC; CDR3: CASSPQSDDEQFF
J: TRBJ2-7; size: NA; D: NA; V: TRBV14; DNA: TGTGCCAGCAGCCCTGGGACGGTATCCTACGAGCAGTACTTC; CDR3: CASSPGTVSYEQYF
J: TRBJ1-1; size: once; D: NA; V: TRBV5-1; DNA: TGCGCCAGCAGCTTCGGGGGCGGTATGAACACTGAAGCTTTCTTT; CDR3: CASSFGGGMNTEAFF
J: TRBJ2-7; size: once; D: TRBD2; V: TRBV5-1; DNA: TGCGCCAGCAGCACGGGACTAGCGGGAGACGACGAGCAGTACTTC; CDR3: CASSTGLAGDDEQYF
J: TRBJ1-1; size: NA; D: NA; V: TRBV19; DNA: TGTGCCAGTAGTATGAACCCGAACACTGAAGCTTTCTTT; CDR3: CASSMNPNTEAFF
J: TRBJ2-2; size: NA; D: NA; V: TRBV6-5; DNA: TGTGCCAGCAGAGGAGGGGGGGCGCCGGCCGGGGAGCTGTTTTTT; CDR3: CASRGGGAPAGELFF